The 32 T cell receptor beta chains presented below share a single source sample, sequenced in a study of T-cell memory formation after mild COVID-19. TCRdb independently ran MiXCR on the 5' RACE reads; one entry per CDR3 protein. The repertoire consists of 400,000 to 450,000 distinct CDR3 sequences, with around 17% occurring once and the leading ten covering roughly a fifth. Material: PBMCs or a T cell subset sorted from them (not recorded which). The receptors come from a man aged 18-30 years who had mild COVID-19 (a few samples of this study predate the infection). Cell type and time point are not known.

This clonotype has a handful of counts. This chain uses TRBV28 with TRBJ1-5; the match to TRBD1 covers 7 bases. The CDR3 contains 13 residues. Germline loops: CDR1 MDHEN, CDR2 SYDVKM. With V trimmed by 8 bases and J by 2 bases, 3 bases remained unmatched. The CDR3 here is CASAGTGNQPQHF. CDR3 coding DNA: TGTGCCAGCGCGGGGACAGGCAATCAGCCCCAGCATTTT.

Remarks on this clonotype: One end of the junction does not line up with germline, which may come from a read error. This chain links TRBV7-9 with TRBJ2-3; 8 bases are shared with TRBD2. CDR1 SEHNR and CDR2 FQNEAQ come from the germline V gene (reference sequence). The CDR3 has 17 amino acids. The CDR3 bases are TGTGCCGGCAGCTCGACACGAGCGGGGGCCTCCACAGATACGCAGTATTTT. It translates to CAGSSTRAGASTDTQYF.

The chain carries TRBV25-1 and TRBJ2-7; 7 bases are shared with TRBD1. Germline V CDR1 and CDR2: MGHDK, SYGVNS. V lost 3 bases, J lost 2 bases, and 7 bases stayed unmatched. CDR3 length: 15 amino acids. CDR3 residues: CASSDLSTGTYEQYF. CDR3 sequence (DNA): TGTGCCAGCAGTGACCTATCGACAGGGACCTACGAGCAGTACTTC.

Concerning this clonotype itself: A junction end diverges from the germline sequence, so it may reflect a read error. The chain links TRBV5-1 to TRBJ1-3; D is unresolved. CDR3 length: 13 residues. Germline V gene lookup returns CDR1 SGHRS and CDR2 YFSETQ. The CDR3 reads CASRAPSGNTMYF. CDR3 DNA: TGCGCCAGCAGGGCCCCCTCTGGAAACACCATGTATTTT. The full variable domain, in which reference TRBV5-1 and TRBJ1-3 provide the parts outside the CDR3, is KAGVTQTPRYLIKTRGQQVTLSCSPISGHRSVSWYQQTPGQGLQFLFEYFSETQRNKGNFPGRFSGRQFSNSRSEMNVSTLELGDSALYLCASRAPSGNTMYFGEGSWLTVV.

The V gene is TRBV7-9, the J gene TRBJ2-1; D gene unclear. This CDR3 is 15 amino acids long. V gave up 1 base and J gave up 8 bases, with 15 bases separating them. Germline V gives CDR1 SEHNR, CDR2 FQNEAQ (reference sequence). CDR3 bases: TGTGCCAGCAGCTTAGTGCAGCTCCCAATAGATGAGCAGTTCTTC. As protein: CASSLVQLPIDEQFF.

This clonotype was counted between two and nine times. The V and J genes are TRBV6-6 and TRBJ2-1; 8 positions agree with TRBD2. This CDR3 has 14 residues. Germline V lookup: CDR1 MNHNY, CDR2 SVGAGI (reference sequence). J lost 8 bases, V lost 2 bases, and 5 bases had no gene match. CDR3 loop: CASSYGSGVDEQFF. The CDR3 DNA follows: TGTGCCAGCAGTTACGGTAGCGGGGTAGATGAGCAGTTCTTC.

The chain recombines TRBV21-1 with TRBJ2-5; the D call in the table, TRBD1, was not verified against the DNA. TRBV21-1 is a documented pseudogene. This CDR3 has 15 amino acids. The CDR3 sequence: CASSKGWETEETQYF. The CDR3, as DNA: TGTGCCAGCAGCAAAGGGTGGGAGACAGAAGAGACCCAGTACTTC.

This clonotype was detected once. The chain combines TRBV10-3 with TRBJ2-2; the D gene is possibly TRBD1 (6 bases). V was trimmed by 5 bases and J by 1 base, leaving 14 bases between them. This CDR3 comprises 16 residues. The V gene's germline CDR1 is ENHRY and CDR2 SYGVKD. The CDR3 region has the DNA TGTGCCATCAGTCGCCAGGGACACAAGAACACCGGGGAGCTGTTTTTT. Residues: CAISRQGHKNTGELFF.

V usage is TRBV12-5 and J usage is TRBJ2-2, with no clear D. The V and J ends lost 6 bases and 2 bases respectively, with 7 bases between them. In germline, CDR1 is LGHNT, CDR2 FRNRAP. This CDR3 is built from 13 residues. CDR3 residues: CASGPSNTGELFF. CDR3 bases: TGTGCTAGTGGGCCTTCTAACACCGGGGAGCTGTTTTTT.

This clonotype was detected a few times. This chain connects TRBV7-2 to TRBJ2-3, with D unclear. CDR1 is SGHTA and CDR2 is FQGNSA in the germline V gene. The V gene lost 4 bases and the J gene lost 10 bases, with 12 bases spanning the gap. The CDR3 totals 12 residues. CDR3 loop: CASSSFVGPQYF. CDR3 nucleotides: TGTGCCAGCAGCTCTTTCGTGGGTCCGCAGTATTTT. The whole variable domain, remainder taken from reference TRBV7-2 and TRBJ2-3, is GAGVSQSPSNKVTEKGKDVELRCDPISGHTALYWYRQSLGQGLEFLIYFQGNSAPDKSGLPSDRFSAERTGGSVSTLTIQRTQQEDSAVYLCASSSFVGPQYFGPGTRLTVL.

The chain's CDR3 is CAGSVYSGTRGAQYF. CDR3 in DNA: TGTGCCGGCTCCGTCTATAGCGGGACTAGGGGGGCGCAGTATTTT. V is TRBV5-6 and J is TRBJ2-3, with TRBD2 identical over 8 bases. Germline V gene sequence: CDR1 SGHDT, CDR2 YYEEEE. V shed 10 bases, J shed 10 bases, and the junction held 20 bases outside the gene matches. The CDR3 totals 15 residues. Full variable domain (remainder filled in from reference TRBV5-6 and TRBJ2-3): DAGVTQSPTHLIKTRGQQVTLRCSPKSGHDTVSWYQQALGQGPQFIFQYYEEEERQRGNFPDRFSGHQFPNYSSELNVNALLLGDSALYLCAGSVYSGTRGAQYFGPGTRLTVL.

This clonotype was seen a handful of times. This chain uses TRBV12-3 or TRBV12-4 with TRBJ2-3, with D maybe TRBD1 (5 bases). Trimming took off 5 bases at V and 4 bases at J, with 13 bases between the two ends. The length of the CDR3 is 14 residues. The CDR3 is CASSPKTVSDTQYF. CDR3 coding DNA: TGTGCCAGCAGTCCGAAGACAGTTTCAGATACGCAGTATTTT.

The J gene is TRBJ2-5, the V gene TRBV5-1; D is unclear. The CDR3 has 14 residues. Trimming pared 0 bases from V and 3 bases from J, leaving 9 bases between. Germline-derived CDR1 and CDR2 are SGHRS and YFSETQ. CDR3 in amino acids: CASSLGRRKETQYF. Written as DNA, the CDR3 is TGCGCCAGCAGCTTGGGACGGCGAAAAGAGACCCAGTACTTC.

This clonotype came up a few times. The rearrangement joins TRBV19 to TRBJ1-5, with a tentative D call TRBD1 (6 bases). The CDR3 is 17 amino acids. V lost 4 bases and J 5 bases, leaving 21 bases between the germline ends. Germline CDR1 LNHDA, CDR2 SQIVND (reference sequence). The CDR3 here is CASSNRRTGLRDQPQHF. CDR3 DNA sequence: TGTGCCAGTAGTAACCGACGCACAGGGCTTCGAGATCAGCCCCAGCATTTT.

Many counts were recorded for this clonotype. CDR3 sequence reads: CASSPGTSGSYEQYF. The CDR3 DNA reads TGCGCCAGCAGCCCCGGGACTAGCGGCTCCTACGAGCAGTACTTC. The rearrangement links TRBV4-1 to TRBJ2-7, with 11 nucleotides matching TRBD2. This CDR3 contains 15 residues. The V gene's germline CDR1 is MGHRA and CDR2 YSYEKL. The V segment lost 4 bases and the J segment 0 bases; nucleotides outside the gene matches: 2.

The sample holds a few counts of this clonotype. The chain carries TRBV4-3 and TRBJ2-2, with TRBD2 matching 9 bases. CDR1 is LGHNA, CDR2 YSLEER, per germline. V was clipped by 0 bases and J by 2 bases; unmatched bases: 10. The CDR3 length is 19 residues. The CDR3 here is CASSQDLASGAANTGELFF. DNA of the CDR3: TGCGCCAGCAGCCAAGATCTGGCTAGCGGGGCGGCTAACACCGGGGAGCTGTTTTTT.

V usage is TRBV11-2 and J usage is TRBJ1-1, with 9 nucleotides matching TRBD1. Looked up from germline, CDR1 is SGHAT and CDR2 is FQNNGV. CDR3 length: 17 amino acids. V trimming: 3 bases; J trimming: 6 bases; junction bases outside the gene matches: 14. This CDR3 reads CASSFRGGGTGIAEAFF. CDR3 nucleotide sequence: TGTGCCAGCAGCTTTAGAGGCGGGGGGACAGGGATAGCTGAAGCTTTCTTT.

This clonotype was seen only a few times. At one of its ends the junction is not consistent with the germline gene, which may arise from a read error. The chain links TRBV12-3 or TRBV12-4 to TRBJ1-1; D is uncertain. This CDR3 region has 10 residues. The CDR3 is CASSGGRPSF. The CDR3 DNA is TGTGCCAGCTCCGGCGGGCGACCATCCTTT.

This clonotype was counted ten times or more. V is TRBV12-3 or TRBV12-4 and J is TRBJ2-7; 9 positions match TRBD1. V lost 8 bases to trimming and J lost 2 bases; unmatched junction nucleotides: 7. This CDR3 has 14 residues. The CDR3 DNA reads TGTGCCAGCCGGCAGACAGGGGGACCCTACGAGCAGTACTTC. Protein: CASRQTGGPYEQYF.

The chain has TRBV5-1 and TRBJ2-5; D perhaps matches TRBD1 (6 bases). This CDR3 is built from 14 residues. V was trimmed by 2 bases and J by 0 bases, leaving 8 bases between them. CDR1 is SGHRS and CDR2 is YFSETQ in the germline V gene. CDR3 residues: CASSFGQNQETQYF. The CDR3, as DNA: TGCGCCAGCAGCTTTGGACAGAACCAAGAGACCCAGTACTTC.

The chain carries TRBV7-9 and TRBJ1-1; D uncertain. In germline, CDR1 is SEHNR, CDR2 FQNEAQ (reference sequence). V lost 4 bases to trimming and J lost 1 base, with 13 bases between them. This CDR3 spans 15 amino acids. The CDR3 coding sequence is TGTGCCAGCAGCTCCTTAAGGATCGGGAACACTGAAGCTTTCTTT. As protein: CASSSLRIGNTEAFF.

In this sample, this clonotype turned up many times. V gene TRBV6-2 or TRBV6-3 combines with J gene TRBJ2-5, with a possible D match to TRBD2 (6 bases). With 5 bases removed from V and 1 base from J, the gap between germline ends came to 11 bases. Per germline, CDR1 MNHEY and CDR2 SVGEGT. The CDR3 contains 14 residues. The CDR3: CASSPDGGQETQYF. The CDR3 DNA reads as TGTGCCAGCAGTCCCGACGGGGGCCAAGAGACCCAGTACTTC.

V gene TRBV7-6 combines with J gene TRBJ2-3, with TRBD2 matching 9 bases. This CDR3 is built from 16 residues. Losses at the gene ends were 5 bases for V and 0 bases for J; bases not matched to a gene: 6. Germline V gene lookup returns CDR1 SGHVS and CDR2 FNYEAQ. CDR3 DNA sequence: TGTGCCAGCAGCACCCGACTAGCGGAAAGCACAGATACGCAGTATTTT. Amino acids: CASSTRLAESTDTQYF.

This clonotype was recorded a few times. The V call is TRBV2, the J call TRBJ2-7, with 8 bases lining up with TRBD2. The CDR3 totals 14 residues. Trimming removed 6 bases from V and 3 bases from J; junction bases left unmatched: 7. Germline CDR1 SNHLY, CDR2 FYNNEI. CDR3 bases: TGTGCCAGCAGCGCCTCTAGCGGGCTCTACGAGCAGTACTTC. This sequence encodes CASSASSGLYEQYF.

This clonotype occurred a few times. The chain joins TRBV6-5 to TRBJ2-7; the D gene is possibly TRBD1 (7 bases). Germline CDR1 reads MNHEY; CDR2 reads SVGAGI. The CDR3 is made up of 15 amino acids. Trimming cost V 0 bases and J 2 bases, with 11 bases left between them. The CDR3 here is CASSYSQGGPYEQYF. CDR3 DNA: TGTGCCAGCAGTTACTCCCAGGGGGGCCCCTACGAGCAGTACTTC.

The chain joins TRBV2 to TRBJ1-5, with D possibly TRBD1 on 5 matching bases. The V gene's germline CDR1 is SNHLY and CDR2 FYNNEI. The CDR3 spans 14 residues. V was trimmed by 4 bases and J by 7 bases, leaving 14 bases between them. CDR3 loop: CASSGITGAQPQHF. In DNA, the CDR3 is TGTGCCAGCAGTGGGATTACTGGGGCGCAGCCCCAGCATTTT.

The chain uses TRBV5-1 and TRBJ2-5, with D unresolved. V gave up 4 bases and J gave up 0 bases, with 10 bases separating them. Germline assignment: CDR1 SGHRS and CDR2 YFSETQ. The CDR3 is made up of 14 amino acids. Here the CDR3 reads CASSEGRHQETQYF. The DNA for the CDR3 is TGCGCCAGCAGCGAAGGCAGGCACCAAGAGACCCAGTACTTC.

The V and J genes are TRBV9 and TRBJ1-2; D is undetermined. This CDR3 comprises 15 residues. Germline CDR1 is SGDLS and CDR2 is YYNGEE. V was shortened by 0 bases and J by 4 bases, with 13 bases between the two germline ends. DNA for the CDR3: TGTGCCAGCAGCGTAGCTACGTGGGCGGGCTATGGCTACACCTTC. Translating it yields CASSVATWAGYGYTF.

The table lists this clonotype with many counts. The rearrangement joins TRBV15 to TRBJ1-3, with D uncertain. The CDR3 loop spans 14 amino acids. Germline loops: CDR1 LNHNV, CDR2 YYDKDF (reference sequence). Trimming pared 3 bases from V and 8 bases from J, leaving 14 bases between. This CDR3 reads CATSSRGPRDTIYF. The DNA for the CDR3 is TGTGCCACCAGCAGCCGCGGTCCTCGGGACACCATATATTTT.

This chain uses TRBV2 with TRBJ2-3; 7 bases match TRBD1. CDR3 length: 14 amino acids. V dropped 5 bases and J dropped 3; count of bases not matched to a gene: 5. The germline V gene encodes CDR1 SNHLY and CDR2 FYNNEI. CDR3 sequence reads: CASSRDSWTDTQYF. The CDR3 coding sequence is TGTGCCAGCAGTCGGGACAGTTGGACAGATACGCAGTATTTT.

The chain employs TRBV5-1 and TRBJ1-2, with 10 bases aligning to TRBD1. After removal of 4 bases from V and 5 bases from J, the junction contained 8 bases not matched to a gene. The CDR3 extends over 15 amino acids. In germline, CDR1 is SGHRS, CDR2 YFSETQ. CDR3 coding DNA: TGCGCCAGCAGCCCGACGACAGGGGGCAATTATGGCTACACCTTC. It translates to CASSPTTGGNYGYTF.

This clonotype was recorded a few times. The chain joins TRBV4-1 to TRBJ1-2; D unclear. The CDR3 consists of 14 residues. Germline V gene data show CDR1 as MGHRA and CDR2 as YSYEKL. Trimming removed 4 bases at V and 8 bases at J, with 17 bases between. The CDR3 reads CASSLGFGVRGYTF. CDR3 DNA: TGCGCCAGCAGCCTGGGGTTTGGGGTGCGGGGCTACACCTTC.